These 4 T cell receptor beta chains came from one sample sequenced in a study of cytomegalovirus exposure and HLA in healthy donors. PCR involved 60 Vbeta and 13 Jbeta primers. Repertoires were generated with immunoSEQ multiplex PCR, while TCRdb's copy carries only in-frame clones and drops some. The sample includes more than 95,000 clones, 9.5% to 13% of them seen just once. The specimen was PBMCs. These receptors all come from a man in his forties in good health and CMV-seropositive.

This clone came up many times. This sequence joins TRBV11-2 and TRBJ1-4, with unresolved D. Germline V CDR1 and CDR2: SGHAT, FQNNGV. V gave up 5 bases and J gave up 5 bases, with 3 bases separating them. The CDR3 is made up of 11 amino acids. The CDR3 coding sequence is TGTGCCAGCAGCCCGAATGAAAAACTGTTTTTT. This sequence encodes CASSPNEKLFF. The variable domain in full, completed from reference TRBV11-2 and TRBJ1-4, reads EAGVAQSPRYKIIEKRQSVAFWCNPISGHATLYWYQQILGQGPKLLIQFQNNGVVDDSQLPKDRFSAERLKGVDSTLKIQPAKLEDSAVYLCASSPNEKLFFGSGTQLSVL.

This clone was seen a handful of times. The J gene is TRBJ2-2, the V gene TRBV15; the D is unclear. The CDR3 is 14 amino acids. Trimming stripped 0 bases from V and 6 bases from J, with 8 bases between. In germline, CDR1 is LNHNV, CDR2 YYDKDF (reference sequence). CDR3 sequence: CATSRDRSPGELFF. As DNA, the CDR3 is TGTGCCACCAGCAGAGACCGGTCCCCCGGGGAGCTGTTTTTT.

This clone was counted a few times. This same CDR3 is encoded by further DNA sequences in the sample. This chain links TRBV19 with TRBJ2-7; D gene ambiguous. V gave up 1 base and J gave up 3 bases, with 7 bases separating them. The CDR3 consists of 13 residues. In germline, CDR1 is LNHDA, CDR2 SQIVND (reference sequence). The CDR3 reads CASSIASSYEQYF. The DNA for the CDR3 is TGTGCCAGTAGTATAGCATCCAGCTACGAGCAGTACTTC.

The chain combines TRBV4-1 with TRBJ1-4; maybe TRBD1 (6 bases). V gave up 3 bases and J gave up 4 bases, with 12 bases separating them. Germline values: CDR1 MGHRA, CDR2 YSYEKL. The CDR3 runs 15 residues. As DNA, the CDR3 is TGCGCCAGCAGCCAGGGGGCGGTAGGTAATGAAAAACTGTTTTTT. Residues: CASSQGAVGNEKLFF.